One and the same sample provided the 24 T cell receptor beta chains below, sequenced in a study of T cells in Graves' hyperthyroidism and ophthalmopathy. Amplified TCR beta CDR3 regions derived from RNA transcripts. RT-PCR in the first round (using the HTBI primer set) targeted the TCR CDR3. TCRdb re-derived calls from the multiplex PCR reads in MiXCR, one entry per CDR3 protein. Of approximately 630,000 distinct CDR3 sequences listed, roughly 16% are singletons. Sequences were obtained from blood. Source of these receptors: a woman aged 25 to 39 with Graves' hyperthyroidism.

Remarks on this clonotype: One base away lies a much larger clone, so this may be a sequencing read error. This sequence joins TRBV3-2 and TRBJ2-3; TRBD1 is the table's D call and was not checked against the DNA. TRBV3-2 is reported as a pseudogene. There are 17 residues in the CDR3. The CDR3 DNA reads TGTGCCAGCAGCTATACGTCTCGGACACACTCCACAGATACGCAGTATTTT. Residues: CASSYTSRTHSTDTQYF.

This clonotype showed up many times. The chain has TRBV10-3 and TRBJ2-3; 9 bases agree with TRBD2. The ends lost 6 bases at V and 2 bases at J; junction bases unmatched: 9. Per the germline V gene, CDR1 is ENHRY and CDR2 is SYGVKD. The CDR3 runs 16 residues. The CDR3 here is CAIRQPAGGVTDTQYF. The CDR3 region has the DNA TGTGCCATCAGACAGCCGGCGGGAGGGGTCACAGATACGCAGTATTTT.

This clonotype was detected a few times. Sequence at one end of the junction differs from germline and may be a read error. The chain employs TRBV20-1 and TRBJ2-7; TRBD1 matches 7 bases. The length of the CDR3 is 12 residues. Germline V lookup: CDR1 DFQATT, CDR2 SNEGSKA (reference sequence). CDR3 amino acids: CSGTTGAYEQCF. In nucleotides, the CDR3 is TGCAGTGGGACCACAGGGGCCTACGAGCAGTGCTTC.

The chain recombines TRBV20-1 with TRBJ2-7; perhaps TRBD1 as D (5 bases). Germline CDR1 is DFQATT and CDR2 is SNEGSKA (reference sequence). V was shortened by 0 bases and J by 7 bases, with 10 bases between the two germline ends. The CDR3 has 12 amino acids. DNA of the CDR3: TGCAGTGCTAGAGAAGGGGAAGGAGAGCAGTACTTC. It is translated as CSAREGEGEQYF.

This clonotype was seen at least ten times. V usage is TRBV12-3 or TRBV12-4 and J usage is TRBJ1-2, with TRBD1 as a possible D gene (6 bases). Trimming removed 2 bases from V and 5 bases from J, with 9 bases in between. The CDR3 runs 13 residues. The CDR3 protein is CASSLNREYGYTF. DNA for the CDR3: TGTGCCAGCAGTTTAAACAGGGAGTATGGCTACACCTTC.

This sequence joins TRBV19 and TRBJ2-7; possibly TRBD1 or TRBD2 for D (5 bases each). CDR1 and CDR2 from the germline V gene are LNHDA and SQIVND (reference sequence). The CDR3 consists of 16 residues. V was trimmed by 6 bases and J by 1 base, leaving 19 bases between them. For the CDR3, the DNA is TGTGCCAGTAGCGGAGACCGGGGCAAAAATTCCTACGAGCAGTACTTC. This encodes CASSGDRGKNSYEQYF. Together with reference TRBV19 and TRBJ2-7, the CDR3 gives the full variable domain: DGGITQSPKYLFRKEGQNVTLSCEQNLNHDAMYWYRQDPGQGLRLIYYSQIVNDFQKGDIAEGYSVSREKKESFPLTVTSAQKNPTAFYLCASSGDRGKNSYEQYFGPGTRLTVT.

This chain joins TRBV2 and TRBJ2-1; 15 positions agree with TRBD2. This CDR3 contains 15 residues. Per the germline V gene, CDR1 is SNHLY and CDR2 is FYNNEI. Trimming cost V 6 bases and J 9 bases; bases outside gene matches: 6. The CDR3 region has the DNA TGTGCCAGCAGCGAGGGACTAGCGGGAGGAAGTGAGCAGTTCTTC. It specifies CASSEGLAGGSEQFF.

This clonotype was counted at least ten times. This chain links TRBV7-2 with TRBJ2-7; TRBD2 is a possible D gene (6 bases). Germline CDR1 and CDR2: SGHTA and FQGNSA. This CDR3 has 15 residues. Trimming cost V 1 base and J 7 bases, with 17 bases left between them. CDR3 loop: CASSLDSGVSMEQYF. The CDR3 nucleotides read TGTGCCAGCAGCTTAGACTCGGGGGTGTCAATGGAGCAGTACTTC.

V and J are TRBV13 and TRBJ2-5; TRBD1 matches 9 bases. The V and J ends lost 3 bases and 5 bases, in that order; junction bases with no gene match: 13. This CDR3 has 17 residues. Per germline, CDR1 PRHDT and CDR2 FYEKMQ (reference sequence). The CDR3 DNA sequence: TGTGCCAGCAGCTTTTGGGTCGGACGGACAGGGGAGGAGACCCAGTACTTC. It is translated as CASSFWVGRTGEETQYF.

In its sample, this clonotype was seen a few times. The chain employs TRBV5-1 and TRBJ1-4; D is uncertain. Germline V gene sequence: CDR1 SGHRS, CDR2 YFSETQ. Deletions cut 6 bases from V and 5 bases from J, with 17 bases between. This CDR3 has 15 residues. The CDR3 protein is CASTLDGVPNEKLFF. CDR3 in DNA: TGCGCCAGCACCCTCGACGGTGTACCCAATGAAAAACTGTTTTTT.

This chain's CDR3 is CASSLDSGRGSYEQYF. DNA for the CDR3: TGTGCCAGCAGCTTAGATAGCGGGAGAGGGTCCTACGAGCAGTACTTC. The chain links TRBV7-2 to TRBJ2-7; TRBD2 matches at 9 bases. This CDR3 spans 16 amino acids. Germline V gene lookup returns CDR1 SGHTA and CDR2 FQGNSA. The J segment lost 1 base and the V segment lost 1 base, leaving 5 bases of the junction unmatched.

This clonotype was found many times. The V call is TRBV7-9, the J call TRBJ2-5; tentatively, D is TRBD2 (6 bases). From germline, CDR1 is SEHNR and CDR2 FQNEAQ (reference sequence). Trimming removed 7 bases at V and 3 bases at J, with 12 bases between. The CDR3 is 13 residues long. The CDR3 DNA reads TGTGCCAGCAACCGTGGAGGGAAAGAGACCCAGTACTTC. It encodes CASNRGGKETQYF. Drawing the rest from reference TRBV7-9 and TRBJ2-5, the complete variable domain is DTGVSQNPRHKITKRGQNVTFRCDPISEHNRLYWYRQTLGQGPEFLTYFQNEAQLEKSRLLSDRFSAERPKGSFSTLEIQRTEQGDSAMYLCASNRGGKETQYFGPGTRLLVL.

On this clonotype: It may be a read error: a sequence one base away is much more abundant. This rearrangement joins TRBV28 to TRBJ2-1, with 10 bases that match TRBD2. The CDR3 runs 17 residues. Looked up from germline, CDR1 is MDHEN and CDR2 is SYDVKM. The CDR3 sequence is CASSFGSMRLAGNERFF. CDR3 sequence (DNA): TGTGCCAGCAGTTTTGGGTCGATGCGACTAGCGGGCAATGAGCGGTTCTTC.

This clonotype was observed at least ten times. This rearrangement joins TRBV6-2 or TRBV6-3 to TRBJ2-7, with D tentatively TRBD1 (5 bases). Germline assignment: CDR1 MNHEY and CDR2 SVGEGT. This CDR3 is built from 16 residues. V dropped 3 bases and J dropped 0 bases, with 15 bases sitting between them. The CDR3 region is CASSYYPDSLSYEQYF. The CDR3 nucleotides are TGTGCCAGCAGTTATTACCCCGACAGCCTCTCCTACGAGCAGTACTTC.

The chain links TRBV5-1 to TRBJ2-1; TRBD1 might be the D (5 bases). The V gene's germline CDR1 is SGHRS and CDR2 YFSETQ. Trimming removed 3 bases at V and 12 bases at J, with 16 bases between. The CDR3 is made up of 13 amino acids. Written as DNA, the CDR3 is TGCGCCAGCAGCTCGAGCCAACAGGTAGGGCAGTTCTTC. Translation gives CASSSSQQVGQFF. The full variable domain, in which reference TRBV5-1 and TRBJ2-1 provide the parts outside the CDR3, is KAGVTQTPRYLIKTRGQQVTLSCSPISGHRSVSWYQQTPGQGLQFLFEYFSETQRNKGNFPGRFSGRQFSNSRSEMNVSTLELGDSALYLCASSSSQQVGQFFGPGTRLTVL.

The chain uses TRBV6-1 and TRBJ2-2; D tentatively reads TRBD1 or TRBD2 (6 bases each). Looked up from germline, CDR1 is MNHNS and CDR2 is SASEGT. V dropped 7 bases and J dropped 6 bases, with 30 bases sitting between them. The CDR3 runs to 19 residues. CDR3 sequence reads: CASNRWGALTTSVAGELFF. The CDR3 bases are TGTGCCAGCAATAGGTGGGGGGCGTTGACCACCTCGGTAGCCGGGGAGCTGTTTTTT.

This clonotype occurred many times. The rearrangement uses TRBV6-2 or TRBV6-3 and TRBJ2-7, with D maybe TRBD2 (6 bases). The CDR3 loop spans 13 amino acids. V gave up 6 bases and J gave up 7 bases, with 16 bases separating them. The germline gives CDR1 MNHEY, CDR2 SVGEGT. This CDR3 reads CASSYGTPREQYF. Here the CDR3 DNA reads TGTGCCAGCAGCTACGGGACTCCCCGGGAGCAGTACTTC.

This clonotype was counted ten times or more. The genes are TRBV7-9 and TRBJ2-5, with 13 bases aligning to TRBD2. This CDR3 is built from 17 residues. From germline, CDR1 is SEHNR and CDR2 FQNEAQ (reference sequence). V lost 5 bases to trimming and J lost 2 bases; unmatched junction nucleotides: 8. The CDR3 reads CASSPGTSGIGQETQYF. As DNA, the CDR3 is TGTGCCAGCAGCCCCGGGACTAGCGGGATAGGGCAAGAGACCCAGTACTTC.

This clonotype came up many times. V and J are TRBV3-1 and TRBJ2-5; no definite D call. CDR1 is LGHDT, CDR2 YNNKEL, per germline (reference sequence). V was trimmed by 8 bases and J by 7 bases, leaving 20 bases between them. The CDR3 sequence is 14 residues long. The CDR3 DNA follows: TGTGCCAGCGCTCGTAGAGCTACGGACGGGACCCAGTACTTC. Amino acid sequence: CASARRATDGTQYF.

This chain joins TRBV7-3 and TRBJ2-1, with 9 bases fitting TRBD2. The germline CDR1 and CDR2 sequences are SGHTA and FQGTGA. The CDR3 is 14 amino acids. V dropped 6 bases and J dropped 9; count of bases not matched to a gene: 9. CDR3 protein: CASSDIAGDSEQFF. The CDR3 DNA is TGTGCCAGCAGTGATATAGCGGGAGATAGTGAGCAGTTCTTC. The full variable domain, completed using reference TRBV7-3 and TRBJ2-1, is GAGVSQTPSNKVTEKGKYVELRCDPISGHTALYWYRQSLGQGPEFLIYFQGTGAADDSGLPNDRFFAVRPEGSVSTLKIQRTERGDSAVYLCASSDIAGDSEQFFGPGTRLTVL.

This clonotype was found many times. The genes are TRBV27 and TRBJ1-1; weak D call: TRBD1 (5 bases). The CDR3 loop spans 13 amino acids. The V gene's germline CDR1 is MNHEY and CDR2 SMNVEV (reference sequence). Trimming removed 3 bases at V and 5 bases at J, with 10 bases between. CDR3 region: CASSFRERTEAFF. The CDR3 DNA is TGTGCCAGCAGTTTCAGGGAGCGGACTGAAGCTTTCTTT.

In this sample, this clonotype turned up a few times. V is TRBV28 and J is TRBJ2-3; 8 bases fit TRBD1. CDR3 size: 14 residues. J was trimmed by 5 bases and V by 3 bases; bases with no gene match: 4. The germline V gene has CDR1 MDHEN and CDR2 SYDVKM. CDR3 DNA sequence: TGTGCCAGCAGTTTCCAGGGGGCGGTAGATACGCAGTATTTT. This encodes CASSFQGAVDTQYF.

The gene calls are TRBV7-9 and TRBJ2-3; TRBD2 might be the D (5 bases). The CDR3 is 15 residues long. Per the germline V gene, CDR1 is SEHNR and CDR2 is FQNEAQ (reference sequence). Trimming stripped 6 bases from V and 6 bases from J, with 19 bases between. In DNA, the CDR3 is TGTGCCAGCAGACCCCGGCTAGCTCCGTGGGATACGCAGTATTTT. This codes for CASRPRLAPWDTQYF.

The table lists this clonotype with a few counts. The chain combines TRBV7-9 with TRBJ2-4; D is uncertain. The CDR3 has 13 residues. Germline CDR1 SEHNR, CDR2 FQNEAQ (reference sequence). V was shortened by 5 bases and J by 8 bases, with 13 bases between the two germline ends. The CDR3 sequence: CASSSTTQDIQYF. The DNA for the CDR3 is TGTGCCAGCAGCAGTACTACTCAGGACATTCAGTACTTC.